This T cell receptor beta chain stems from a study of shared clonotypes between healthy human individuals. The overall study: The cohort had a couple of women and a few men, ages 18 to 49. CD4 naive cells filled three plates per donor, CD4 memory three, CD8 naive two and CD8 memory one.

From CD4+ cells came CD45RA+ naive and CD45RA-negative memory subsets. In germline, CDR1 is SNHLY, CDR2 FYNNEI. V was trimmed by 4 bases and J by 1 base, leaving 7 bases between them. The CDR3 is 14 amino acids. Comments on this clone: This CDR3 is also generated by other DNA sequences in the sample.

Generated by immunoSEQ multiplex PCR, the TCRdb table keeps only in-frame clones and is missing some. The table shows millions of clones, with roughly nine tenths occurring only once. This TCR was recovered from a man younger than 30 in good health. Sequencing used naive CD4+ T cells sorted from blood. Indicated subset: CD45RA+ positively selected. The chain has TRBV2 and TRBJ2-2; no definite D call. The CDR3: CASSVEGNTGELFF. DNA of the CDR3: TGTGCCAGCAGTGTAGAAGGGAACACCGGGGAGCTGTTTTTT.